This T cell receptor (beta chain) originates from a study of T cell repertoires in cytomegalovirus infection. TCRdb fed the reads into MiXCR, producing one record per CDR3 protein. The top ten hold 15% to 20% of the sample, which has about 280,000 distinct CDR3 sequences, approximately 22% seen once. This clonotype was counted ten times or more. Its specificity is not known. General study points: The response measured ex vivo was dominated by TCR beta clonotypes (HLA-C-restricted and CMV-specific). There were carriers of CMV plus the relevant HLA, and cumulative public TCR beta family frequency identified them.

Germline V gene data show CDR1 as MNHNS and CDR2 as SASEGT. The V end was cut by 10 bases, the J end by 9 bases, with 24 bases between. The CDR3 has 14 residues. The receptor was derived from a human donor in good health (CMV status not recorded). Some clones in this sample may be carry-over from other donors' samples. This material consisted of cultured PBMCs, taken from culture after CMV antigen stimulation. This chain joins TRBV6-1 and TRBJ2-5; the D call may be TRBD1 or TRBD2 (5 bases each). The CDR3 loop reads CATGFGGTRVAQYF. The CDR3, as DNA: TGTGCCACCGGGTTTGGTGGGACCAGAGTGGCCCAGTACTTC.